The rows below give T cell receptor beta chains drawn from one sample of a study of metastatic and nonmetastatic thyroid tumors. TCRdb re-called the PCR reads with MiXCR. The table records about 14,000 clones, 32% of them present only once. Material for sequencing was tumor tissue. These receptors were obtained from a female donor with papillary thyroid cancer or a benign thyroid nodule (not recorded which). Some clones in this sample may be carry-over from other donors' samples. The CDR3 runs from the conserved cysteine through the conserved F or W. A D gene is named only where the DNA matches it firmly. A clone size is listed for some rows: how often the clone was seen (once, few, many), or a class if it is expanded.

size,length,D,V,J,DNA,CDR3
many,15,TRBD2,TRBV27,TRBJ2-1,TGTGCCAGCCACCGTAGCGGGAGGGTTTACAATGAGCAGTTCTTC,CASHRSGRVYNEQFF
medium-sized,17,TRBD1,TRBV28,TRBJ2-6,TGTGCCAGCAGTGCCGGGACAGGGTTCTCTGGGGCCAACGTCCTGACTTTC,CASSAGTGFSGANVLTF
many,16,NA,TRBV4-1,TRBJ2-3,TGCGCCAGCAGCCAAGGTCACAGTACTAGCACAGATACGCAGTATTTT,CASSQGHSTSTDTQYF
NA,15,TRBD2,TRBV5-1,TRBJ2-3,TGCGCCAGCAGCGTGAGCGGGGGGGTTCCAGATACGCAGTATTTT,CASSVSGGVPDTQYF
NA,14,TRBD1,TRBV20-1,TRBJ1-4,TGCAGTGCTTTGCTAGGACAGGGTGAGGAAAAACTGTTTTTT,CSALLGQGEEKLFF
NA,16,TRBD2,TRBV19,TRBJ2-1,TGTGCCAGTAGTTTCCTCAGCGGGAGTCAAGGTAATGAGCAGTTCTTC,CASSFLSGSQGNEQFF
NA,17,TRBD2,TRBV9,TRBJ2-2,TGTGCCAGCAGCGTAATGGTAGCGGGAGAGAACACCGGGGAGCTGTTTTTT,CASSVMVAGENTGELFF
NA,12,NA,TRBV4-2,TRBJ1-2,TGTGCCAGCAGCCAAAGGGTTTGGGGCTACACCTTC,CASSQRVWGYTF
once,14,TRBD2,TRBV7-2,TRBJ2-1,TGTGCCAGCAGGGGTAATAGCGGGAACAATGAGCAGTTCTTC,CASRGNSGNNEQFF
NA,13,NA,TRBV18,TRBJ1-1,TGTGCCAGCTCACCAGGGATGAACACTGAAGCTTTCTTT,CASSPGMNTEAFF
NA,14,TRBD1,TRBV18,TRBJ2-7,TGTGCCAACTCAACTGACAGGGTATCCCACGAGCAGTACTTC,CANSTDRVSHEQYF
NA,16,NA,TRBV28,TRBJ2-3,TGTGCCAGCATTCCAATGGACTATTCTAGCACAGATACGCAGTATTTT,CASIPMDYSSTDTQYF
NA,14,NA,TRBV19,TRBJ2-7,TGTGCCAGGACGGGACACCTACGGTCCTACGAGCAGTACTTC,CARTGHLRSYEQYF
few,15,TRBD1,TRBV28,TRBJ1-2,TGTGCCAGCAGCCTGGGGGCCCTTGGGACAGACGGCTACACCTTC,CASSLGALGTDGYTF
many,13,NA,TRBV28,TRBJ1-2,TGTGCCATTAACACAGGGTTTAACTATGGCTACACCTTC,CAINTGFNYGYTF
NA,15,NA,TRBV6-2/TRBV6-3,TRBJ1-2,TGTGCCAGCAGTTACTCGGGAGGGCCTCGGGATGGCTACACCTTC,CASSYSGGPRDGYTF
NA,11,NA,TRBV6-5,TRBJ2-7,TGTGCCAGCAGTTACACTGGCGAGCAGTACTTC,CASSYTGEQYF
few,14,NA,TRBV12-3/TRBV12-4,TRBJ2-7,TGTGCCAGCAGTTCGGACTATGGATATTACGAGCAGTACTTC,CASSSDYGYYEQYF
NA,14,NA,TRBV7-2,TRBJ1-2,TGTGCCAGCAGCTTAGCGGGTCCGTCCTATGGCTACACCTTC,CASSLAGPSYGYTF
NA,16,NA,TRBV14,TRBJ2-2,TGCGCCAGCAGCCCTGTATCCTCCCGGGGCACCGGGGAGCTGTTTTTT,CASSPVSSRGTGELFF
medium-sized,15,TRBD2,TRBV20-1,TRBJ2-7,TGCAGTGCTAGAGGTTGGACTAGCGGGAACTACGAGCAGTACTTC,CSARGWTSGNYEQYF
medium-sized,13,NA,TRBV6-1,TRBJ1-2,TGTGCCAGCAGCTACACAGGGCCACGAGGCTACACCTTC,CASSYTGPRGYTF
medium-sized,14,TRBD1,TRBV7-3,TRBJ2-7,TGTGCCAGCAGCAAGGGGGGACAGGGCCACGAGCAGTACTTC,CASSKGGQGHEQYF
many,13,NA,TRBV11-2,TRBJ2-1,TGTGCCAGCAGCCATCCGGGACTTGGGGTGGAGTTCTTC,CASSHPGLGVEFF
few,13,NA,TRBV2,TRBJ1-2,TGTGCCAGCATCAATACAGTGGGCGATGGCTACACCTTC,CASINTVGDGYTF
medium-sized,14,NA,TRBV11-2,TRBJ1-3,TGTGCCAGCAGCGCCCAGGGATCTGGAAACACCATATATTTT,CASSAQGSGNTIYF
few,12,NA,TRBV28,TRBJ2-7,TGTGCCAGCAGTTCAACTTCCTACGAGCAGTACTTC,CASSSTSYEQYF
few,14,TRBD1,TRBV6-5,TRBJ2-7,TGTGCCAGCAGTTACAGGGGGCCCCCTAACGAGCAGTACTTC,CASSYRGPPNEQYF